What follows are 26 T cell receptor beta chains derived from one specimen sequenced in a study of blood T cell repertoires in COVID-19. Method: immunoSEQ multiplex PCR; TCRdb's copy keeps in-frame clones and lacks some. The sample shows 180,000 or so clones, roughly 85% of them seen only once. What was sequenced was peripheral blood. The source of these receptors is a human donor with active or convalescent COVID-19. The donor label of this sample is uncertain.

The chain carries TRBV27 and TRBJ1-5; D ambiguous. This CDR3 comprises 15 residues. V was shortened by 3 bases and J by 3 bases, with 12 bases between the two germline ends. Germline assignment: CDR1 MNHEY and CDR2 SMNVEV (reference sequence). CDR3: CASSLDGRANQPQHF. Here the CDR3 DNA reads TGTGCCAGCAGTTTGGACGGGAGGGCCAATCAGCCCCAGCATTTT.

This clone was counted only a few times. The V and J genes are TRBV7-9 and TRBJ1-2; D is unclear. CDR3 size: 13 residues. V shed 5 bases and J shed 5 bases, with 12 bases lying between them. The germline CDR1 and CDR2 sequences are SEHNR and FQNEAQ (reference sequence). CDR3 bases: TGTGCCAGCAGCCCTTCTCTGGCTTATGGCTACACCTTC. Amino acid sequence: CASSPSLAYGYTF.

The J gene is TRBJ2-3, the V gene TRBV6-1; D perhaps matches TRBD1 (6 bases). Germline V gene sequence: CDR1 MNHNS, CDR2 SASEGT. This CDR3 has 15 amino acids. V gave up 2 bases and J gave up 1 base, with 10 bases separating them. The DNA for the CDR3 is TGTGCCAGCAGTGAATATGGACAGCGCACAGATACGCAGTATTTT. Its translation: CASSEYGQRTDTQYF.

The J gene is TRBJ2-3, the V gene TRBV2; tentative D call: TRBD2 (6 bases). Trimming removed 8 bases at V and 5 bases at J, with 17 bases between. Per the germline V gene, CDR1 is SNHLY and CDR2 is FYNNEI. The CDR3 has 14 amino acids. The CDR3 region is CASFLADPRDTQYF. The CDR3 nucleotides read TGTGCCAGCTTCTTAGCGGACCCGCGAGATACGCAGTATTTT.

The chain carries TRBV20-1 and TRBJ2-1; D gene ambiguous. This CDR3 has 10 amino acids. CDR1 and CDR2 (germline): DFQATT, SNEGSKA (reference sequence). Trimming took 5 bases from V and 7 from J, leaving 6 bases between them. DNA of the CDR3: TGCAGTGCTTCCATGAATGAGCAGTTCTTC. This codes for CSASMNEQFF.

This chain links TRBV4-1 with TRBJ2-7; 12 bases map to TRBD2. The germline V gene encodes CDR1 MGHRA and CDR2 YSYEKL. This CDR3 is built from 15 residues. The junction had 7 bases not matched to a gene; V was cut back by 7 bases and J by 3 bases. CDR3 nucleotides: TGCGCCAGCACCATTACTAGCGGGGGGTTCTACGAGCAGTACTTC. Residues: CASTITSGGFYEQYF.

The chain joins TRBV1 to TRBJ2-7; whether TRBD1, the table's D call, matches the DNA was not checked. TRBV1 is a pseudogene segment. The CDR3 length is 15 residues. The CDR3 region is CTSSQGQAGVSEQYF. CDR3 coding DNA: TGCACCAGCAGCCAGGGTCAGGCAGGGGTGTCCGAGCAGTACTTC.

This clone was seen once. The chain couples TRBV5-6 to TRBJ2-3, with D possibly being TRBD2 (7 bases). The germline gives CDR1 SGHDT, CDR2 YYEEEE. The V and J ends lost 3 bases and 4 bases respectively, with 24 bases between them. There are 18 residues in the CDR3. CDR3 loop: CASSSVPGGGGPPDTQYF. CDR3 coding DNA: TGTGCCAGCAGCTCTGTTCCTGGTGGCGGGGGCCCCCCAGATACGCAGTATTTT.

The rearrangement joins TRBV5-1 to TRBJ1-4, with TRBD1 as a possible D gene (6 bases). Trimming took off 0 bases at V and 5 bases at J, with 11 bases between the two ends. CDR1 is SGHRS, CDR2 YFSETQ, per germline. CDR3 length: 15 amino acids. CDR3 DNA sequence: TGCGCCAGCAGCTTGGTAGGGGGAGTCAATGAAAAACTGTTTTTT. Its translation is CASSLVGGVNEKLFF.

In its sample, this clone was seen a few times. The rearrangement uses TRBV2 and TRBJ2-3; 8 bases map to TRBD2. Trimming cost V 5 bases and J 4 bases; bases outside gene matches: 8. The CDR3 sequence is 15 residues long. Germline V CDR1 and CDR2: SNHLY, FYNNEI. The CDR3 here is CASSSRSGGADTQYF. The CDR3 nucleotides are TGTGCCAGCAGTTCGAGGAGCGGGGGAGCAGATACGCAGTATTTT. Supplemented by reference TRBV2 and TRBJ2-3, the full variable domain reads EPEVTQTPSHQVTQMGQEVILRCVPISNHLYFYWYRQILGQKVEFLVSFYNNEISEKSEIFDDQFSVERPDGSNFTLKIRSTKLEDSAMYFCASSSRSGGADTQYFGPGTRLTVL.

This chain uses TRBV30 with TRBJ2-1; 7 bases line up with TRBD2. The junction had 5 bases not matched to a gene; V was cut back by 6 bases and J by 3 bases. Per germline, CDR1 GTSNPN and CDR2 SVGIG (reference sequence). This CDR3 comprises 13 residues. The DNA for the CDR3 is TGTGCCTGTGGGGGGGTAGACTACAATGAGCAGTTCTTC. This gives the protein CACGGVDYNEQFF.

The CDR3 protein is CASSPLGGNTEAFF. The DNA of the CDR3 is TGTGCCAGCAGCCCGTTGGGGGGGAACACTGAAGCTTTCTTT. The chain uses TRBV28 and TRBJ1-1; the D gene is possibly TRBD1 (5 bases). This CDR3 comprises 14 residues. In germline, CDR1 is MDHEN, CDR2 SYDVKM. V was trimmed by 6 bases and J by 1 base, leaving 12 bases between them.

The V and J genes are TRBV4-3 and TRBJ2-1, with TRBD2 matching over 7 bases. Germline assignment: CDR1 LGHNA and CDR2 YSLEER. J was trimmed by 2 bases and V by 8 bases; bases with no gene match: 0. The CDR3 is 12 amino acids. CDR3 residues: CASGGAYNEQFF. For the CDR3, the DNA is TGCGCCAGCGGGGGGGCCTACAATGAGCAGTTCTTC.

The V call is TRBV7-6, the J call TRBJ1-4, with a possible D match to TRBD1 (5 bases). Trimming pared 5 bases from V and 0 bases from J, leaving 13 bases between. CDR3 length equals 16 residues. The germline V gene has CDR1 SGHVS and CDR2 FNYEAQ. CDR3 residues: CASSGAGLATNEKLFF. The DNA for the CDR3 is TGTGCCAGCAGCGGGGCAGGGTTGGCAACTAATGAAAAACTGTTTTTT. Looking up the rest from reference TRBV7-6 and TRBJ1-4 gives the full variable domain: GAGVSQSPRYKVTKRGQDVALRCDPISGHVSLYWYRQALGQGPEFLTYFNYEAQQDKSGLPNDRFSAERPEGSISTLTIQRTEQRDSAMYRCASSGAGLATNEKLFFGSGTQLSVL.

This clone appeared once. The chain has TRBV30 and TRBJ2-7; 7 bases are shared with TRBD1. With V trimmed by 0 bases and J by 10 bases, 9 bases remained unmatched. This CDR3 is 13 amino acids long. CDR1 GTSNPN and CDR2 SVGIG come from the germline V gene (reference sequence). Written as DNA, the CDR3 is TGTGCCTGGAGTGTAAAGGGGACAGATATTCAGTACTTC. Protein sequence: CAWSVKGTDIQYF.

The chain recombines TRBV7-9 with TRBJ2-1; a weak D match, TRBD2 (7 bases). There are 14 residues in the CDR3. From germline, CDR1 is SEHNR and CDR2 FQNEAQ (reference sequence). Between the trimmed V and J ends, which lost 3 bases and 6 bases, there was a span of 12 bases. CDR3 amino acids: CASSFGGPVNEQFF. The CDR3 bases are TGTGCCAGCAGCTTCGGGGGGCCCGTCAATGAGCAGTTCTTC.

The rearrangement links TRBV11-3 to TRBJ2-5; 8 nucleotides align to TRBD2. The CDR3 extends over 14 amino acids. Germline loops: CDR1 SGHNT, CDR2 YENEEA. The ends lost 2 bases at V and 7 bases at J; junction bases unmatched: 6. Here the CDR3 DNA reads TGTGCCAGCAGCTTATTTAGCGGGGACGGGACCCAGTACTTC. Protein: CASSLFSGDGTQYF.

V gene TRBV19 combines with J gene TRBJ2-1, with 7 bases aligning to TRBD2. Unmatched junction bases numbered 4, after V lost 3 bases and J lost 5 bases. This CDR3 has 14 amino acids. Germline V gene data show CDR1 as LNHDA and CDR2 as SQIVND (reference sequence). CDR3 sequence: CASSIWRGNNEQFF. The CDR3 DNA follows: TGTGCCAGTAGTATTTGGCGGGGGAACAATGAGCAGTTCTTC.

This clone was counted ten times or more. The chain joins TRBV5-1 to TRBJ1-3; D remains unclear. V lost 4 bases, J lost 2 bases, and 7 bases lay in between. Germline lookup yields CDR1 SGHRS and CDR2 YFSETQ. The CDR3 runs 13 residues. CDR3 sequence reads: CASSPDTGNTIYF. For the CDR3, the DNA is TGCGCCAGCAGCCCAGACACTGGAAACACCATATATTTT.

This rearrangement joins TRBV19 to TRBJ2-7; TRBD1 is a possible D gene (6 bases). The CDR3 runs to 12 residues. V was trimmed by 9 bases and J by 0 bases, leaving 9 bases between them. Germline CDR1 reads LNHDA; CDR2 reads SQIVND (reference sequence). CDR3 sequence: CASRGSSYEQYF. CDR3 sequence (DNA): TGTGCCAGCAGGGGTAGCTCCTACGAGCAGTACTTC.

The chain recombines TRBV5-1 with TRBJ1-2; 8 bases agree with TRBD1. Trimming at V came to 0 bases and at J to 4 bases, leaving 2 bases not matched to a gene. The germline CDR1 and CDR2 sequences are SGHRS and YFSETQ. The CDR3 contains 14 residues. CDR3 residues: CASSLGQGTYGYTF. The CDR3 nucleotides read TGCGCCAGCAGCTTGGGACAGGGGACCTATGGCTACACCTTC.

V and J are TRBV28 and TRBJ2-7, with 8 nucleotides matching TRBD1. The CDR3 is 16 amino acids. Germline values: CDR1 MDHEN, CDR2 SYDVKM. J gave up 3 bases and V 6 bases, and 13 bases lay outside the gene matches. CDR3 nucleotides: TGTGCCAGCAGCTCACAACAGGGGGGACCACTCTACGAGCAGTACTTC. It codes for CASSSQQGGPLYEQYF. Drawing the rest from reference TRBV28 and TRBJ2-7, the complete variable domain is DVKVTQSSRYLVKRTGEKVFLECVQDMDHENMFWYRQDPGLGLRLIYFSYDVKMKEKGDIPEGYSVSREKKERFSLILESASTNQTSMYLCASSSQQGGPLYEQYFGPGTRLTVT.

The chain joins TRBV6-2 or TRBV6-3 to TRBJ1-2; D ambiguous. V shed 4 bases and J shed 3 bases, with 6 bases lying between them. Germline CDR1 and CDR2: MNHEY and SVGEGT. CDR3 length: 12 amino acids. CDR3 protein: CASSWAHYGYTF. The CDR3 DNA sequence: TGTGCCAGCAGTTGGGCGCACTATGGCTACACCTTC.

This clone was seen only once. The rearrangement links TRBV2 to TRBJ1-3, with unresolved D. In germline, CDR1 is SNHLY, CDR2 FYNNEI. The CDR3 length is 16 residues. V lost 2 bases to trimming and J lost 4 bases, with 15 bases between them. The CDR3 sequence is CASSEMGGRGGNTIYF. CDR3 in DNA: TGTGCCAGCAGTGAAATGGGTGGCCGAGGAGGAAACACCATATATTTT.

The rearrangement joins TRBV24-1 to TRBJ2-5, with 11 nucleotides matching TRBD2. The ends lost 5 bases at V and 2 bases at J; junction bases unmatched: 12. This CDR3 comprises 18 residues. Germline V CDR1 and CDR2: KGHDR, SFDVKD. CDR3: CATSATGTASGRQETQYF. The CDR3 DNA reads TGTGCCACCAGTGCAACCGGGACAGCTAGCGGGAGGCAAGAGACCCAGTACTTC.

The gene calls are TRBV7-2 and TRBJ2-2; 8 nucleotides align to TRBD2. The CDR3 loop spans 15 amino acids. CDR1 and CDR2 from the germline V gene are SGHTA and FQGNSA. Trimming at V came to 1 base and at J to 4 bases, leaving 2 bases not matched to a gene. CDR3 sequence (DNA): TGTGCCAGCAGCTTAGTCGGGGGGGGCACCGGGGAGCTGTTTTTT. This codes for CASSLVGGGTGELFF.